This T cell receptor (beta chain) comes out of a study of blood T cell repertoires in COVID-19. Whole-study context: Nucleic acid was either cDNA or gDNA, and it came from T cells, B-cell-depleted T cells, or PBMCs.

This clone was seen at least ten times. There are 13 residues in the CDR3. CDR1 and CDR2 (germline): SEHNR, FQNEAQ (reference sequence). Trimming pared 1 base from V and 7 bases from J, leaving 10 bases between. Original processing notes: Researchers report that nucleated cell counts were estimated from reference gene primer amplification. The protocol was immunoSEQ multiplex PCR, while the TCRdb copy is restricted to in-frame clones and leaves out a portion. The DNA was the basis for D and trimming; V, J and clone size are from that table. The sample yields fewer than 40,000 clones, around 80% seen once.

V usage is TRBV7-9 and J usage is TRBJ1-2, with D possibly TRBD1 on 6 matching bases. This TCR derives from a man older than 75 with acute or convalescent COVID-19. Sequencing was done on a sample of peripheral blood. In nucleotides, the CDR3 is TGTGCCAGCAGCTTAGATTCAGGGGCTGGCTACACCTTC. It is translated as CASSLDSGAGYTF. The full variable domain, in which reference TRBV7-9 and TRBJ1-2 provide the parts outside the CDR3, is DTGVSQNPRHKITKRGQNVTFRCDPISEHNRLYWYRQTLGQGPEFLTYFQNEAQLEKSRLLSDRFSAERPKGSFSTLEIQRTEQGDSAMYLCASSLDSGAGYTFGSGTRLTVV.